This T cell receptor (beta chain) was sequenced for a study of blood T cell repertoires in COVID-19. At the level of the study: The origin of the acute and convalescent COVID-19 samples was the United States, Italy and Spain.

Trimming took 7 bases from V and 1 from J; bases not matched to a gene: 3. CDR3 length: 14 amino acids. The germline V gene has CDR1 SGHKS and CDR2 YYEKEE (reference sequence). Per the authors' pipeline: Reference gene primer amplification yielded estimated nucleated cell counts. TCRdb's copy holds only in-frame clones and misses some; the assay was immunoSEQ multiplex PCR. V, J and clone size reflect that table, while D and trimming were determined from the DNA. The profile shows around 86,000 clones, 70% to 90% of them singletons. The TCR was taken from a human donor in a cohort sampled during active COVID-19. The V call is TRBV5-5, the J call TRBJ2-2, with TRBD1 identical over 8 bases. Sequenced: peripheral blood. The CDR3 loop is CASQGARNTGELFF. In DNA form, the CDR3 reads TGTGCCAGCCAGGGGGCGAGGAACACCGGGGAGCTGTTTTTT.